This T cell receptor beta chain was sequenced during a study of regulatory T cells in long-lasting Graves disease. Study-level results: Persistent patients shared more public clonotypes (about 2,700) than newly diagnosed patients (around 1,000).

Turning to this clonotype: Its antigen is undetermined.

Time point of the sample: newly diagnosed GD, antithyroid drugs for less than 3 months. TCR sequences were obtained from RNA taken from PBMCs. Peripheral blood, 7 to 10 milliliters per patient, was collected in EDTA tubes. The CDR3 has 15 amino acids. V was clipped by 2 bases and J by 4 bases; unmatched bases: 3. The V gene's germline CDR1 is LNHNV and CDR2 YYDKDF (reference sequence). CDR3 regions were amplified by Arm-PCR using iRepertoire HTBI primers to build TCR beta libraries. TCRdb fed the multiplex PCR reads into MiXCR, producing one record per CDR3 protein. The sample lists 620,000 or so distinct CDR3 sequences, less than 20% occurring once. These same records also appear under a second study, on T cells in Graves' hyperthyroidism and ophthalmopathy. That report notes: The model's output predicted ophthalmopathy at a median of 6.5 months prior to onset.

This sequence originates from a woman aged 25 to 39 with Graves disease. The rearrangement links TRBV15 to TRBJ1-4; TRBD1 matches at 8 bases. The material sequenced was peripheral blood mononuclear cells (PBMCs), taken at new diagnosis, from a patient treated with antithyroid drugs. For the CDR3, the DNA is TGTGCCACCAGCAGACGGACAGGGTATAATGAAAAACTGTTTTTT. Protein: CATSRRTGYNEKLFF.